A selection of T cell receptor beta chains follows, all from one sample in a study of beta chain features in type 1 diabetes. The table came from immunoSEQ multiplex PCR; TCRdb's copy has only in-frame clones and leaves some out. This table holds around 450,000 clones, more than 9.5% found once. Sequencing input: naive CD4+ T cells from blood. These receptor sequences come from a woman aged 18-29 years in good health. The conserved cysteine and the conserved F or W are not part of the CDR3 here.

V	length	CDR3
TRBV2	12	ASSELGSTDTQY
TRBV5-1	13	ASSGGRTQGSPLH
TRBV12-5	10	ASGLMLDTQY
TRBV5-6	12	ASSIQGRAAEAF
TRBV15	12	ATSSYGQAYEQY
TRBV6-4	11	ASSRGMGTEAF
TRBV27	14	ASRDDRSAGNQPQH
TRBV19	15	ASSIGLAGTRTGELF
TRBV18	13	ASSQTGADSYEQY
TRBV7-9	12	ASSFEGGTDTQY
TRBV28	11	ASTMGAVYGYT
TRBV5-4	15	ASSQGQGLAGHNEQF
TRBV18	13	ASSPLVQTYNEQF
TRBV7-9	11	ASGDYSNQPQH
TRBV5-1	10	ASSVPADTQY
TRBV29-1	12	SVEPSRDTGELF
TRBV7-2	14	ASSRQSGTSTDTQY
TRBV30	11	AWSMGLAELQF
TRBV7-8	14	ASSLERLAIRNEQF
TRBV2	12	ASSKVRDQETQY
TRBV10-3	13	AISPGSPAKNIQY
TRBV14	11	ASSRGLDTEAF
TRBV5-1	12	ASSLGLEGGEQF
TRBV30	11	AWSTDSNTEAF
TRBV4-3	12	ASSQGLAADTQY
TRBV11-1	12	ASSPSRGQETQY
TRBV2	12	ASIRESTNEKLF
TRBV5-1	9	ASSLDNEQF
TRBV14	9	ASSQAVTQY
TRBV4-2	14	ASSQVPGFSYNEQF
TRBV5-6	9	ASSFQMGAY
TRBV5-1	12	ASSPGQGAYEQY
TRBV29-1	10	SVGGGNQPQH
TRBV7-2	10	ASSLARGTQY
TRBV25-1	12	ASSEFQGYDGYT
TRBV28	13	ASSPATESNYGYT
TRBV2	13	ASSWTSGSYNEQF
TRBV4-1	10	ASARRQGDQY
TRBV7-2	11	ASSYPGTSGPD
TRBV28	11	ASSLDRAYGYT
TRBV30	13	AWSASLIRGYEQY
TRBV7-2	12	ASSVGAPNYGYT
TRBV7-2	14	ASSLAVAKRNEKLF
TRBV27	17	ASSLSRLGGAPSTDTQY
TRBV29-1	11	SVGRGSGNTIY